This T cell receptor (beta chain) was identified in a study of cytomegalovirus exposure and HLA in healthy donors. The PCR used 60 Vbeta and 13 Jbeta primers. The table came from immunoSEQ multiplex PCR; TCRdb's copy has only in-frame clones and leaves some out. The sample consists of roughly 190,000 clones, approximately 80% of them appearing once. Comments on this clone: Its antigen is still unknown.

Whole-study findings and limits: In an earlier analysis, about 87% or about 30%: the productive usage of most TCR beta V segments.

V was shortened by 0 bases and J by 1 base, with 9 bases between the two germline ends. Germline V gene lookup returns CDR1 SGHNT and CDR2 YYREEE (reference sequence). The CDR3 totals 15 residues. The chain couples TRBV5-4 to TRBJ2-3; the D gene is possibly TRBD1 (5 bases). Material: PBMCs. The sequence came from a female donor in good health and CMV-seronegative. The DNA of the CDR3 is TGTGCCAGCAGCTTGGATGGGGCGGGCACAGATACGCAGTATTTT. It translates to CASSLDGAGTDTQYF.